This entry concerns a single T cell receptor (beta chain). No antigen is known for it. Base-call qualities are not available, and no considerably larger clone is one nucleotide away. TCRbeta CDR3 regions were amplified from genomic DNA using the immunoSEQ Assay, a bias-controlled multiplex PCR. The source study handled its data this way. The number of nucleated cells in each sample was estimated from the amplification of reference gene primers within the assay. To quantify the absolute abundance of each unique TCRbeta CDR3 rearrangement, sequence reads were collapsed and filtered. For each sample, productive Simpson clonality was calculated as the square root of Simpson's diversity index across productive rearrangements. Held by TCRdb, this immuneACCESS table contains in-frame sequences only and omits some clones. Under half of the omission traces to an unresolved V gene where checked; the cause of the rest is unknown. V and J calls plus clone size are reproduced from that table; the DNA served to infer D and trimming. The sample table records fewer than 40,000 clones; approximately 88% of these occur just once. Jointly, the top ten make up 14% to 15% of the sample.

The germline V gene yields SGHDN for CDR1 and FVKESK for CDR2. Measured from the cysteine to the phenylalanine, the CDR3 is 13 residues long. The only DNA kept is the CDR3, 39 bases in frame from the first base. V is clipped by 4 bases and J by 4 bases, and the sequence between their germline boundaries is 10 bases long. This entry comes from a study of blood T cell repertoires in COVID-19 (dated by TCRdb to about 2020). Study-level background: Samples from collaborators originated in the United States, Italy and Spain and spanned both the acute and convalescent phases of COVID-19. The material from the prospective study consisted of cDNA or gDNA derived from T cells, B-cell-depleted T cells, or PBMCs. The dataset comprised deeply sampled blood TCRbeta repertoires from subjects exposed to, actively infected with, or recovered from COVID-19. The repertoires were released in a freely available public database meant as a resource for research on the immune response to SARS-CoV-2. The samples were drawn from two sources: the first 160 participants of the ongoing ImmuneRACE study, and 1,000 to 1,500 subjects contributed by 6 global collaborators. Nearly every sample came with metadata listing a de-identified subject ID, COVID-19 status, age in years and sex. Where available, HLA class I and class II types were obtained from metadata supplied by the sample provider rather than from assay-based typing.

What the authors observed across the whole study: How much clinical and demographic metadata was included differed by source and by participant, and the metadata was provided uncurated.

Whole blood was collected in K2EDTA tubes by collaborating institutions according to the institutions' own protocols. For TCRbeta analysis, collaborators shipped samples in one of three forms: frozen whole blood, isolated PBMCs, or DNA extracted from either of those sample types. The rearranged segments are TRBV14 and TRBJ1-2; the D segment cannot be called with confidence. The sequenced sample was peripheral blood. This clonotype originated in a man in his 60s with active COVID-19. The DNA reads TGTGCCAGCAGCCCGAATGAGGGCTATGGCTACACCTTC. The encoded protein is CASSPNEGYGYTF. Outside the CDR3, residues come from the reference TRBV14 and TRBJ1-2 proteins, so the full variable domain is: EAGVTQFPSHSVIEKGQTVTLRCDPISGHDNLYWYRRVMGKEIKFLLHFVKESKQDESGMPNNRFLAERTGGTYSTLKVQPAELEDSGVYFCASSPNEGYGYTFGSGTRLTVV.